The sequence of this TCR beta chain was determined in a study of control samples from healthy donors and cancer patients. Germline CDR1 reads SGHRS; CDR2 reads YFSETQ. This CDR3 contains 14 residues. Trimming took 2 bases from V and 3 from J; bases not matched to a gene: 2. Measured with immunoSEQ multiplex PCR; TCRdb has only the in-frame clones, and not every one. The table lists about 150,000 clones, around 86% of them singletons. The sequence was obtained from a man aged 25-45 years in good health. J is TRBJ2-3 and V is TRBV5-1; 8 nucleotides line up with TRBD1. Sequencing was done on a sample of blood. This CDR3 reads CASSFTGGTDTQYF. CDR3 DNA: TGCGCCAGCAGCTTCACAGGGGGGACAGATACGCAGTATTTT.